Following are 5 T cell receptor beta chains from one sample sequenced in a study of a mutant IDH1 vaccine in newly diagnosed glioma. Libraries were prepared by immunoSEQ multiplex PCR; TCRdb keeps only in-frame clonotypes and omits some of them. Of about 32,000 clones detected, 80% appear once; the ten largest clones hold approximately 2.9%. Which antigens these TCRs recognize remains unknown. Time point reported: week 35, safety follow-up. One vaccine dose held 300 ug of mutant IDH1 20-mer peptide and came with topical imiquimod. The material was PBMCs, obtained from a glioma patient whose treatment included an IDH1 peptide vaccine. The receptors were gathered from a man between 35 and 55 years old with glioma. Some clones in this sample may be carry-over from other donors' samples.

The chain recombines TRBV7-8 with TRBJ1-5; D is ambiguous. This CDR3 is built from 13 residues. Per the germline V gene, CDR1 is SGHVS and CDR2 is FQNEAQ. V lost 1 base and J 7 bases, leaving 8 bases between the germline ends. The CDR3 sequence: CASSLVSLQPQHF. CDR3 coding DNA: TGTGCCAGCAGCTTAGTTAGCTTACAGCCCCAGCATTTT. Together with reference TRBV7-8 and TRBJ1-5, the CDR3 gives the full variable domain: GAGVSQSPRYKVAKRGQDVALRCDPISGHVSLFWYQQALGQGPEFLTYFQNEAQLDKSGLPSDRFFAERPEGSVSTLKIQRTQQEDSAVYLCASSLVSLQPQHFGDGTRLSIL.

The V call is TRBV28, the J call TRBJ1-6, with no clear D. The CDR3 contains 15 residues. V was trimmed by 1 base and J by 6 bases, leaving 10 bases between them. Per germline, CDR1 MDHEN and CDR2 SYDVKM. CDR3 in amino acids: CASSLLTLFNSPLHF. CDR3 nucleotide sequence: TGTGCCAGCAGTTTATTAACCCTATTTAATTCACCCCTCCACTTT.

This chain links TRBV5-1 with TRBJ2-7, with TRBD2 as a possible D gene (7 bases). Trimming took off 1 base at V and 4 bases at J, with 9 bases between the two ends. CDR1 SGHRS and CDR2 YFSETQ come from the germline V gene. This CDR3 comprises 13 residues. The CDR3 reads CASSLRGGYEQYF. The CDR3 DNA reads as TGCGCCAGCAGCTTGAGGGGGGGGTACGAGCAGTACTTC.

The CDR3 DNA follows: TGTGCCAGCAGTTTATTCGCAGGGAATAGCGCAGCTTTCTTT. Translating gives CASSLFAGNSAAFF. V and J are TRBV27 and TRBJ1-1; D may be TRBD1 (5 bases). CDR1 and CDR2 from the germline V gene are MNHEY and SMNVEV (reference sequence). The CDR3 is 14 amino acids. The V end was cut by 1 base, the J end by 10 bases, with 16 bases between.

CDR3 residues: CASSQDGGTVNTEAFF. In DNA form, the CDR3 reads TGTGCCAGCAGCCAAGATGGTGGGACGGTCAACACTGAAGCTTTCTTT. The V gene is TRBV14, the J gene TRBJ1-1, with D possibly being TRBD1 (5 bases). This CDR3 region has 16 residues. Germline lookup yields CDR1 SGHDN and CDR2 FVKESK. Trimming stripped 0 bases from V and 2 bases from J, with 13 bases between.